The source of this T cell receptor beta chain is a study of radiation and T cells in renal cell carcinoma. This clone was counted only a few times. The sample's time point: blood 4 weeks post-SBRT, at nephrectomy. Treatment in this sample: 15 Gy SBRT to primary tumor, nephrectomy 4 weeks later. Nephrectomy followed 15 Gy stereotactic body radiation by 4 weeks. Radiation-treated patients gave blood at baseline, week 2 and week 4. With V trimmed by 4 bases and J by 2 bases, 12 bases remained unmatched. CDR1 is MNHEY and CDR2 is SMNVEV in the germline V gene (reference sequence). This CDR3 has 17 amino acids. Generated by immunoSEQ multiplex PCR, the TCRdb table keeps only in-frame clones and is missing some. The table includes 60,000 to 95,000 clones, roughly 80% detected once.

This chain joins TRBV27 and TRBJ2-3; 7 bases fit TRBD1. This TCR was recovered from a woman aged 55-70 years with renal cell carcinoma. Here the sequenced sample was blood, taken from a patient whose treatment included radiotherapy and nephrectomy. The CDR3 spells CASSWGTDPRYTDTQYF. CDR3 bases: TGTGCCAGCAGTTGGGGGACAGACCCGAGGTACACAGATACGCAGTATTTT.